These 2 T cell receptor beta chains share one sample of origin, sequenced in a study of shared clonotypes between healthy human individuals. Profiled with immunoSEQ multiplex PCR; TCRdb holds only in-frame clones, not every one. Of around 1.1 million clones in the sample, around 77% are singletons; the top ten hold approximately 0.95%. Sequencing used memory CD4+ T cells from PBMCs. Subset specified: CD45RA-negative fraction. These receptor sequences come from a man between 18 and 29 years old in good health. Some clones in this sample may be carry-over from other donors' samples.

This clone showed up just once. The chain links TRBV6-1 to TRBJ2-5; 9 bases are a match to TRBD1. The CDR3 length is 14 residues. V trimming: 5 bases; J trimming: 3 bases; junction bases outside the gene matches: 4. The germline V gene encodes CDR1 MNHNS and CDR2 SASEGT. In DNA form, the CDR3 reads TGTGCCAGCAGTCAACGGGACAGGGAAGAGACCCAGTACTTC. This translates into CASSQRDREETQYF.

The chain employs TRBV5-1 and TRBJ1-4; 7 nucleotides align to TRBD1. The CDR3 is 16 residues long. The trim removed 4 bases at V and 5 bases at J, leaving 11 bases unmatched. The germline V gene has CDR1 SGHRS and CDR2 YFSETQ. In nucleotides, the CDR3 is TGCGCCAGCAGCGTATCACCGGGACAGCAAAATGAAAAACTGTTTTTT. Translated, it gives CASSVSPGQQNEKLFF.